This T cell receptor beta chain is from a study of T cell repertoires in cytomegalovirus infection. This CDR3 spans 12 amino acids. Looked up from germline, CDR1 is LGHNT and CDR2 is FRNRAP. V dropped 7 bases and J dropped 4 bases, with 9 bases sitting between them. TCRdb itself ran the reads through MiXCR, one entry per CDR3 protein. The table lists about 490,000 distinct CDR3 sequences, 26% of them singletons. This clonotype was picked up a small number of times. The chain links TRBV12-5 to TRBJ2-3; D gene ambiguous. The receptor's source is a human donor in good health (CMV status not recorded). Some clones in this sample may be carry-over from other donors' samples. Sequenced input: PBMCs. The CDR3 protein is CASASTPDTQYF. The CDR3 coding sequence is TGTGCTAGTGCCTCAACCCCAGATACGCAGTATTTT.